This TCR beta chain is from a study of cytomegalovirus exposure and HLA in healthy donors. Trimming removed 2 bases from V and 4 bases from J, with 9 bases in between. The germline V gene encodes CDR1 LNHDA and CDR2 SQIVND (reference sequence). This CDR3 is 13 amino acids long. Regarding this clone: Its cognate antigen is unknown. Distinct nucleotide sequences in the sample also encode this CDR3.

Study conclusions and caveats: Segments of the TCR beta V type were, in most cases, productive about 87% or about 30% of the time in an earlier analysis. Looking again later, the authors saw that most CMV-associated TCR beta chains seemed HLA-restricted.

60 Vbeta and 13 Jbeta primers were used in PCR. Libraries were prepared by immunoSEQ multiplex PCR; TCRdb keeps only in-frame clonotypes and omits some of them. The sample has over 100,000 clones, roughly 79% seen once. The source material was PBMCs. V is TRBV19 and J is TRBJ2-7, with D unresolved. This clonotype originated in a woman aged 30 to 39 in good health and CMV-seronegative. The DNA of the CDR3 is TGTGCCAGTAGTATAAGTCTCGGGTACGAGCAGTACTTC. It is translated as CASSISLGYEQYF.